This TCR beta chain was documented in a study of T cell responses to AZD1222 COVID-19 vaccine. Whole-study findings and limits: Of spike-specific TCRs, nearly half reportedly target regions left unmutated in variants.

Assay used: immunoSEQ multiplex PCR; TCRdb lists only in-frame clones, some missing. The sample contains 80,000 to 95,000 clones, about nine tenths of which appear only once. As to this clone: What it binds is not known.

The CDR3 extends over 15 amino acids. Germline CDR1 reads LGHNA; CDR2 reads YNFKEQ. J gave up 3 bases and V 3 bases, and 5 bases lay outside the gene matches. Sequencing used peripheral blood, obtained 28 days after the second AZD1222 dose. The chain joins TRBV4-2 to TRBJ2-1; 7 bases match TRBD2. The clonotype originates from an adult who received the AZD1222 COVID-19 vaccine. This CDR3 reads CASSQASGDYNEQFF. DNA for the CDR3: TGTGCCAGCAGCCAGGCCAGCGGGGACTACAATGAGCAGTTCTTC.